These T cell receptor beta chains were read from a single sample in a study of post-analysis software for immune sequencing data. TCRdb reprocessed the PCR reads with MiXCR, giving one entry per CDR3 protein. Of approximately 730,000 distinct CDR3 sequences listed, about 43% are singletons. Sequenced sample: blood. The receptors originated from a girl aged 5-17 years with multiple sclerosis. The CDR3 runs from the conserved cysteine through the conserved F or W. Fields, in order: V gene, clone size, D gene, J gene, CDR3 protein, CDR3 DNA. The D gene is left open where the match is weak. The size of a clone is reported for some rows only, either as once, few or many, or as a class for expanded clones.

TRBV4-1	few	-	TRBJ2-1	CASSPPLDTSYNEQFF	TGCGCCAGCAGCCCCCCTCTAGATACCTCCTACAATGAGCAGTTCTTC
TRBV20-1	few	-	TRBJ2-1	CSARLAKNEQFF	TGCAGTGCTAGACTAGCGAAGAATGAGCAGTTCTTC
TRBV27	-	-	TRBJ1-6	CASSLRGWRGLHF	TGTGCCAGCAGTTTACGGGGATGGAGGGGCCTCCACTTT
TRBV10-3	-	-	TRBJ2-7	CAISEPNSPYEQYF	TGTGCCATCAGTGAACCCAACTCTCCGTACGAGCAGTACTTC
TRBV20-1	-	TRBD2	TRBJ2-3	CSAHSSGGRTDTQYF	TGCAGTGCCCATTCGTCGGGAGGGAGAACAGATACGCAGTATTTT
TRBV12-3/TRBV12-4	few	TRBD2	TRBJ2-7	CASSPRWGRGYEQYF	TGTGCCAGCAGCCCCAGATGGGGGAGGGGTTACGAGCAGTACTTC
TRBV7-2	few	-	TRBJ2-3	CASSLNRGTDTQYF	TGTGCCAGCAGCTTAAATCGAGGCACAGATACGCAGTATTTT
TRBV7-9	-	TRBD1	TRBJ1-5	CASSRGGLDQPQHF	TGTGCCAGCAGTCGAGGGGGCTTGGATCAGCCCCAGCATTTT
TRBV12-3/TRBV12-4	once	-	TRBJ1-5	CASSLYENQPQHF	TGTGCCAGCAGTCTCTATGAGAATCAGCCCCAGCATTTT
TRBV4-3	-	-	TRBJ2-7	CASSQDPTLGRLEQYF	TGCGCCAGCAGCCAAGATCCCACCTTGGGGCGCCTCGAGCAGTACTTC
TRBV4-2	-	-	TRBJ1-2	CASSQDAQPIAVDTF	TGTGCCAGCAGCCAAGATGCACAGCCTATCGCGGTGGACACCTTC
TRBV4-1	-	-	TRBJ2-7	CASSHKGSSYEQYF	TGCGCCAGCAGCCATAAAGGGAGCTCCTACGAGCAGTACTTC
TRBV14	-	-	TRBJ1-3	CASSQIMDPFSGNTIYF	TGTGCCAGCAGCCAGATCATGGATCCCTTCTCTGGAAACACCATATATTTT
TRBV20-1	few	-	TRBJ2-7	CSARGQSTSEQYF	TGCAGTGCTAGGGGCCAGTCGACGTCCGAGCAGTACTTC
TRBV20-1	few	TRBD2	TRBJ2-4	CSSGVASGRGYRDIQYF	TGCAGTTCCGGGGTGGCTAGCGGGAGGGGGTATCGGGACATTCAGTACTTC
TRBV29-1	-	-	TRBJ2-5	CSVAVGQEETQYF	TGCAGCGTTGCTGTGGGACAAGAAGAGACCCAGTACTTC
TRBV7-2	few	TRBD1	TRBJ2-7	CASSSGPGGSYEQYF	TGTGCCAGCAGCTCTGGGCCAGGGGGATCCTACGAGCAGTACTTC
TRBV5-5	-	-	TRBJ2-5	CASIPGYQETQYF	TGTGCCAGCATCCCAGGGTACCAAGAGACCCAGTACTTC
TRBV7-9	-	-	TRBJ2-5	CASRFPASQETQYF	TGTGCCAGCAGGTTCCCAGCAAGCCAAGAGACCCAGTACTTC
TRBV12-3/TRBV12-4	-	-	TRBJ1-1	CASSFMTGAILNTEAFF	TGTGCCAGCAGTTTTATGACAGGCGCGATCCTTAACACTGAAGCTTTCTTT
TRBV5-4	-	-	TRBJ1-3	CASSLGGLAGNTIYF	TGTGCCAGCAGCCTCGGAGGATTGGCTGGAAACACCATATATTTT
TRBV7-9	-	TRBD2	TRBJ2-3	CASSFRLAGESSTDTQYF	TGTGCCAGCAGCTTTCGTCTAGCGGGAGAATCGTCCACAGATACGCAGTATTTT
TRBV29-1	-	-	TRBJ1-2	CSISSGDYGYTF	TGCAGCATAAGTTCAGGGGACTATGGCTACACCTTC
TRBV15	few	-	TRBJ2-7	CATSRDPGTFNGEQYF	TGTGCCACCAGCAGAGACCCCGGGACCTTTAACGGCGAGCAGTACTTC
TRBV7-9	many	-	TRBJ1-2	CASSLRGLYGYTF	TGTGCCAGCAGCTTAAGGGGCCTCTATGGCTACACCTTC
TRBV25-1	few	-	TRBJ2-1	CASSDELFTYNEQFF	TGTGCCAGCAGTGACGAGCTGTTTACCTACAATGAGCAGTTCTTC
TRBV7-3	few	-	TRBJ1-6	CASSERGLGSSPLHF	TGTGCCAGCAGCGAGCGGGGCCTGGGCTCTTCACCCCTCCACTTT
TRBV5-4	-	TRBD1	TRBJ2-7	CASSGGQAYEQYF	TGTGCCAGCAGTGGCGGACAGGCCTACGAGCAGTACTTC
TRBV29-1	-	TRBD1	TRBJ2-7	CSVEGTGKSPEQYF	TGCAGCGTTGAAGGGACAGGGAAGAGCCCCGAGCAGTACTTC
TRBV20-1	-	TRBD2	TRBJ2-7	CSARDGTRLIYEQYF	TGCAGTGCTAGAGATGGGACTAGGTTAATCTACGAGCAGTACTTC
TRBV20-1	-	-	TRBJ2-3	CSAPHGTDTQYF	TGCAGTGCCCCACACGGCACAGATACGCAGTATTTT
TRBV11-2	-	TRBD2	TRBJ2-5	CASTVGLAGYEQYF	TGTGCCAGCACCGTCGGCCTAGCGGGATATGAGCAGTACTTC
TRBV9	few	TRBD2	TRBJ2-3	CASSVSSGSTDTQYF	TGTGCCAGCAGCGTTTCTAGCGGGAGCACAGATACGCAGTATTTT
TRBV6-5	few	-	TRBJ1-5	CASSYSSNQPQHF	TGTGCCAGCAGTTACTCGAGCAATCAGCCCCAGCATTTT
TRBV6-5	-	-	TRBJ2-3	CASSYLPGVGTDTQYF	TGTGCCAGCAGTTACCTTCCGGGGGTTGGCACAGATACGCAGTATTTT
TRBV10-3	-	-	TRBJ1-2	CASTLQGLGYTF	TGTGCCAGCACTCTACAGGGACTTGGCTACACCTTC
TRBV25-1	-	-	TRBJ2-5	CASRGVSTQGEQYF	TGTGCCAGCAGGGGAGTCTCAACCCAAGGGGAGCAGTACTTC
TRBV12-3/TRBV12-4	-	-	TRBJ2-1	CASQGSSYNEQFF	TGTGCCAGCCAGGGGAGCTCCTACAATGAGCAGTTCTTC
TRBV27	-	TRBD1	TRBJ2-1	CASRVLGQGYNEQFF	TGTGCCAGCCGGGTGTTGGGACAGGGATACAATGAGCAGTTCTTC
TRBV7-6	once	-	TRBJ2-3	CASSLDGSSPTDTQYF	TGTGCCAGCAGCTTAGACGGCAGTTCGCCCACAGATACGCAGTATTTT
TRBV9	-	TRBD1	TRBJ2-4	CASSQQGLEDIQYF	TGTGCCAGCAGCCAACAGGGGTTGGAGGACATTCAGTACTTC
TRBV27	-	TRBD2	TRBJ2-1	CASSDGGTYNEQFF	TGTGCCAGCAGTGACGGGGGGACCTACAATGAGCAGTTCTTC
TRBV27	-	-	TRBJ2-7	CASSLRSNYEQYF	TGTGCCAGCAGTTTGCGGTCCAACTACGAGCAGTACTTC
TRBV13	-	-	TRBJ2-1	CASSPRRHNEQFF	TGTGCCAGCAGCCCTAGACGGCACAATGAGCAGTTCTTC
TRBV15	few	-	TRBJ2-3	CATSRDGTIRDTDTQYF	TGTGCCACCAGCAGGGACGGAACGATCAGGGACACAGATACGCAGTATTTT
TRBV12-3/TRBV12-4	-	TRBD1	TRBJ2-7	CASSLSGQGNEQYF	TGTGCCAGCAGTTTATCGGGACAGGGTAACGAGCAGTACTTC
TRBV29-1	few	TRBD1	TRBJ1-2	CSVDRGAYGYTF	TGCAGCGTTGACAGGGGGGCTTATGGCTACACCTTC
TRBV30	-	-	TRBJ1-1	CAWSREGPTEAFF	TGTGCCTGGAGTAGAGAGGGGCCGACTGAAGCTTTCTTT
TRBV6-2/TRBV6-3	-	-	TRBJ1-1	CASRPALSRNTEAFF	TGTGCCAGCAGGCCCGCCCTAAGTAGGAACACTGAAGCTTTCTTT
TRBV20-1	-	-	TRBJ1-1	CSAPTENTEAFF	TGCAGTGCACCGACAGAGAACACTGAAGCTTTCTTT
TRBV27	-	TRBD2	TRBJ2-7	CASSTGLAGVREQYF	TGTGCCAGCAGTACGGGACTAGCGGGAGTGCGGGAGCAGTACTTC
TRBV12-3/TRBV12-4	-	TRBD2	TRBJ2-7	CASSPGTSGTSVEQYF	TGTGCCAGCAGTCCAGGGACTAGCGGGACTTCTGTCGAGCAGTACTTC
TRBV6-5	-	-	TRBJ2-1	CASSLSGSGSYNEQFF	TGTGCCAGCAGCCTTAGCGGTTCAGGCTCCTACAATGAGCAGTTCTTC